These 20 T cell receptor beta chains were sequenced from one sample in a study of T cells in Graves' hyperthyroidism and ophthalmopathy. Template material for amplifying TCR beta CDR3 regions consisted of RNA transcripts. An initial round of RT-PCR targeting the TCR CDR3 relied on the HTBI primer set. TCRdb analysed the multiplex PCR reads with MiXCR anew, one entry per CDR3 protein. This table has 490,000 or so distinct CDR3 sequences, about 16% appearing once. The source material was blood. These receptors all stem from a woman aged 25-40 years with Graves' ophthalmopathy.

This clonotype was observed at least ten times. The genes are TRBV11-2 and TRBJ2-1; possibly TRBD1 for D (6 bases). Looked up from germline, CDR1 is SGHAT and CDR2 is FQNNGV. The CDR3 runs to 18 residues. V was trimmed by 5 bases and J by 0 bases, leaving 20 bases between them. The DNA of the CDR3 is TGTGCCAGCAGCCAAAGAAACCACAGGGCGAGCTCCTACAATGAGCAGTTCTTC. Its translation: CASSQRNHRASSYNEQFF.

This clonotype occurred a few times. Sequence at one end of the junction differs from germline and may be a read error. The V gene is TRBV11-2, the J gene TRBJ2-7, with 12 nucleotides matching TRBD2. In germline, CDR1 is SGHAT, CDR2 FQNNGV. This CDR3 is built from 15 residues. The DNA for the CDR3 is TGCGCCAGCAGTGATAGGACTAGCGGGGTTTACGAGCAGTACTTC. Its protein product is CASSDRTSGVYEQYF.

This clonotype was found a few times. The genes are TRBV9 and TRBJ2-1, with TRBD1 as a possible D gene (5 bases). Trimming took 2 bases from V and 0 from J, leaving 9 bases between them. This CDR3 is built from 15 residues. CDR1 SGDLS and CDR2 YYNGEE come from the germline V gene. CDR3 DNA sequence: TGTGCCAGCAGCGTTTCCGACAGCTCCTACAATGAGCAGTTCTTC. Amino acid sequence: CASSVSDSSYNEQFF.

The gene calls are TRBV6-4 and TRBJ2-6; D not resolved. Deletions cut 2 bases from V and 0 bases from J, with 2 bases between. The CDR3 has 14 residues. Germline V gene sequence: CDR1 MRHNA, CDR2 SNTAGT. As DNA, the CDR3 is TGTGCCAGCAGTGACAACTCTGGGGCCAACGTCCTGACTTTC. Protein sequence: CASSDNSGANVLTF.

This clonotype was recorded many times. The CDR3 DNA follows: TGTGCCAGCAGACGGACAGTATACACTGAAGCTTTCTTT. This sequence encodes CASRRTVYTEAFF. The chain is built from TRBV7-3 and TRBJ1-1; D may be TRBD1 (6 bases). V dropped 6 bases and J dropped 3 bases, with 11 bases sitting between them. The CDR3 is made up of 13 amino acids. Looked up from germline, CDR1 is SGHTA and CDR2 is FQGTGA. Full variable domain (remainder filled in from reference TRBV7-3 and TRBJ1-1): GAGVSQTPSNKVTEKGKYVELRCDPISGHTALYWYRQSLGQGPEFLIYFQGTGAADDSGLPNDRFFAVRPEGSVSTLKIQRTERGDSAVYLCASRRTVYTEAFFGQGTRLTVV.

This clonotype was observed a few times. This chain joins TRBV29-1 and TRBJ2-1, with a tentative D call TRBD1 (6 bases). Trimming removed 7 bases at V and 8 bases at J, with 15 bases between. CDR1 and CDR2 (germline): SQVTM, ANQGSEA. This CDR3 contains 12 residues. The CDR3 sequence: CSARAGVDEQFF. CDR3 bases: TGCAGCGCCCGGGCAGGGGTCGATGAGCAGTTCTTC.

In regard to this clonotype: A much larger clone is a single base away; this may be a read error. The CDR3: CTSSSSGRIYEQYF. The CDR3 nucleotides read TGTACCAGCTCCTCCAGCGGGAGAATCTACGAGCAGTACTTC. This chain uses TRBV18 with TRBJ2-7; TRBD2 agrees at 8 bases. CDR1 and CDR2 (germline): KGHSH, LQKENI. The CDR3 covers 14 residues.

This chain connects TRBV6-5 to TRBJ2-1; possible D gene TRBD2, 5 bases. This CDR3 contains 16 residues. V lost 2 bases and J lost 1, with 12 bases in between. CDR1 and CDR2 from the germline V gene are MNHEY and SVGAGI. The DNA for the CDR3 is TGTGCCAGCAGTTACCGGACTGGGCGATCCTACAATGAGCAGTTCTTC. Translating gives CASSYRTGRSYNEQFF.

This clonotype was seen at least ten times. This rearrangement joins TRBV3-1 to TRBJ1-2; 8 nucleotides align to TRBD1. The CDR3 loop spans 15 amino acids. V gave up 1 base and J gave up 5 bases; unmatched junction bases: 6. Per the germline V gene, CDR1 is LGHDT and CDR2 is YNNKEL (reference sequence). The CDR3 DNA follows: TGTGCCAGCAGCCAAGGGCGGACAGGGAGGTATGGCTACACCTTC. Translated: CASSQGRTGRYGYTF.

At least ten counts were recorded for this clonotype. One end of the junction fails to match germline, which may point to a read error. V usage is TRBV4-3 and J usage is TRBJ2-7, with 7 bases lining up with TRBD2. There are 16 residues in the CDR3. Germline CDR1 is LGHNA and CDR2 is YSLEER. CDR3 sequence reads: CASSQGVAGDSYEQYF. The CDR3, as DNA: TGTGCCAGCAGCCAGGGTGTGGCGGGAGACTCCTACGAGCAGTACTTC.

With respect to this clonotype: A much bigger clone sits one base away, suggesting this may be a read error. This sequence joins TRBV24-1 and TRBJ2-5; tentative D call: TRBD2 (5 bases). Trimming removed 0 bases from V and 0 bases from J, with 10 bases in between. Germline V gives CDR1 KGHDR, CDR2 SFDVKD. The CDR3 totals 16 residues. CDR3 DNA sequence: TGTGCCACCAGTGATTTGGGGCCCGGGAACCAAGAGACCCAGTACTTC. Translation: CATSDLGPGNQETQYF.

This clonotype showed up just a few times. CDR3: CASSFIGSNTGELFF. Written as DNA, the CDR3 is TGTGCCAGCAGTTTCATAGGCTCAAACACCGGGGAGCTGTTTTTT. The chain has TRBV27 and TRBJ2-2; no definite D call. Germline loops: CDR1 MNHEY, CDR2 SMNVEV (reference sequence). The CDR3 is 15 residues long. Trimming took off 3 bases at V and 2 bases at J, with 10 bases between the two ends.

Points on this clonotype: This may be a read error: a much more frequent sequence differs by one nucleotide. This rearrangement joins TRBV2 to TRBJ2-2; D possibly corresponds to TRBD2 (5 bases). The CDR3 extends over 11 amino acids. CDR1 and CDR2 from the germline V gene are SNHLY and FYNNEI. The CDR3 region is CASTATGELLF. The DNA of the CDR3 is TGTGCCAGCACCGCCACCGGGGAGCTGCTTTTT. The full variable domain, in which reference TRBV2 and TRBJ2-2 provide the parts outside the CDR3, is EPEVTQTPSHQVTQMGQEVILRCVPISNHLYFYWYRQILGQKVEFLVSFYNNEISEKSEIFDDQFSVERPDGSNFTLKIRSTKLEDSAMYFCASTATGELLFGEGSRLTVL.

This clonotype was found many times. V gene TRBV7-2 combines with J gene TRBJ2-3; D is uncertain. The V gene's germline CDR1 is SGHTA and CDR2 FQGNSA. V was clipped by 1 base and J by 7 bases, with 12 bases between them. This CDR3 comprises 14 residues. Here the CDR3 reads CASSLGQATYTQYF. Here the CDR3 DNA reads TGTGCCAGCAGCTTAGGGCAGGCGACTTATACGCAGTATTTT.

Worth noting for this clonotype: A much larger clone lies a single base off, so this may be a read error. The chain has TRBV7-9 and TRBJ1-5, with a weak D call TRBD1 (5 bases). Germline assignment: CDR1 SEHNR and CDR2 FQNEAQ (reference sequence). This CDR3 is 13 amino acids long. The V gene lost 4 bases and the J gene lost 6 bases, with 10 bases spanning the gap. CDR3 bases: TGTGCCAGCAGCTCACACGGGGGTCAGCCCCAGCATTTT. Its protein is CASSSHGGQPQHF. Together with reference TRBV7-9 and TRBJ1-5, the CDR3 gives the full variable domain: DTGVSQNPRHKITKRGQNVTFRCDPISEHNRLYWYRQTLGQGPEFLTYFQNEAQLEKSRLLSDRFSAERPKGSFSTLEIQRTEQGDSAMYLCASSSHGGQPQHFGDGTRLSIL.

The chain is built from TRBV4-2 and TRBJ2-1, with 7 bases identical to TRBD2. Germline loops: CDR1 LGHNA, CDR2 YNFKEQ. CDR3 length: 16 amino acids. V lost 1 base to trimming and J lost 3 bases; unmatched junction nucleotides: 6. The CDR3 loop reads CASSQASGGFYNEQFF. The CDR3 region has the DNA TGTGCCAGCAGCCAAGCTAGCGGAGGTTTCTACAATGAGCAGTTCTTC.

This clonotype was counted ten times or more. The chain uses TRBV27 and TRBJ2-7; perhaps D is TRBD1 or TRBD2 (5 bases each). V was shortened by 7 bases and J by 3 bases, with 13 bases between the two germline ends. Germline-derived CDR1 and CDR2 are MNHEY and SMNVEV (reference sequence). CDR3 length: 13 amino acids. CDR3 DNA: TGTGCCAGCACCGGGACGGGCCTCTACGAGCAGTACTTC. Translation gives CASTGTGLYEQYF.

This clonotype was seen ten or more times. This chain joins TRBV11-3 and TRBJ2-7; D remains unclear. Germline assignment: CDR1 SGHNT and CDR2 YENEEA. The length of the CDR3 is 13 residues. V gave up 1 base and J gave up 4 bases, with 8 bases separating them. CDR3 residues: CASSLAYGYEQYF. The DNA for the CDR3 is TGTGCCAGCAGCTTAGCGTATGGGTACGAGCAGTACTTC.

This clonotype was seen ten or more times. The chain has TRBV20-1 and TRBJ2-1; D ambiguous. Germline V lookup: CDR1 DFQATT, CDR2 SNEGSKA (reference sequence). The CDR3 consists of 13 residues. The V end lost 4 bases, the J end lost 3 bases, and 10 bases lay between the germline ends. CDR3 amino acids: CSAKMGIYNEQFF. Here the CDR3 DNA reads TGCAGTGCTAAGATGGGGATCTACAATGAGCAGTTCTTC.

This clonotype showed up many times. This sequence joins TRBV18 and TRBJ2-2; D is possibly TRBD1 or TRBD2 (5 bases each). Germline CDR1 and CDR2: KGHSH and LQKENI. Between the trimmed V and J ends, which lost 4 bases and 3 bases, there was a span of 9 bases. The CDR3 extends over 14 amino acids. CDR3 DNA: TGTGCCAGCTCACGGGGGACGGACACCGGGGAGCTGTTTTTT. Encoded protein: CASSRGTDTGELFF.